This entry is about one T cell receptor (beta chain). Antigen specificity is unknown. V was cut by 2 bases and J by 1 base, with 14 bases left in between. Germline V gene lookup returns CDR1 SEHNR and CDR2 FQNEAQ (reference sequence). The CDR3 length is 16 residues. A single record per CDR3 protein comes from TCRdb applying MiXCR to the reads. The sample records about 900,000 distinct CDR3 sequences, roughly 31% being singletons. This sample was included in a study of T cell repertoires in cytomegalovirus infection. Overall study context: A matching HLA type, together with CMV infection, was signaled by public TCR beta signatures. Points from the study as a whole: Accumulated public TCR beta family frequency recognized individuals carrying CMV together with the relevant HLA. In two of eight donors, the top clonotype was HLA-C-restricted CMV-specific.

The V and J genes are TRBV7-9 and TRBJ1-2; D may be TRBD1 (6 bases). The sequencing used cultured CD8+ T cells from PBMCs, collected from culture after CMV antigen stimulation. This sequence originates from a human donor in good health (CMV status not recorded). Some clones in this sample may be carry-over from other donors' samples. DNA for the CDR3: TGTGCCAGCAGCTTAATCGGGGGGCGAATTAACTATGGCTACACCTTC. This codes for CASSLIGGRINYGYTF.